This T cell receptor beta chain was documented in a study of T-cell memory formation after mild COVID-19 (dated by TCRdb to the early 2020s). Regarding the complete study: Most TCR sequence clusters were specific to one of the two donors. T-cell clones expanding and contracting after mild COVID-19 in a couple of donors were tracked by longitudinal TCRalpha and TCRbeta repertoire sequencing. The cohort comprised two young, previously healthy adult volunteers, one female and one male. Broad study findings and their caveats: Clones contracting from day 15 to 85 had balanced CD4/CD8 phenotypes, while a second wave expanding from day 15 to 37 was biased towards CD4+. SARS-CoV-2 specificity was not confirmed for the second-wave clones peaking on day 37. Only two mild cases were covered by the study, and larger cohorts that include severe cases with pre-infection samples were considered necessary. Contracting CD4+ clones turned up mainly in the CM and EM memory subsets, whereas EMRA was where CD8+ clones were enriched. Some responding clones were detected in pre-infection memory, suggesting pre-existing cross-reactive memory T cells joined the SARS-CoV-2 response.

As regards this clonotype: The clone's antigen remains unknown. The input lacks base qualities; no much larger clone sits a single base away.

The sample was run on an Illumina NovaSeq 6000. TCRalpha and TCRbeta cDNA libraries were built by 5'RACE with constant-segment primers, adding sample barcodes and unique molecular identifiers. RNA was extracted from every sample with Trizol reagent. Amplification of the libraries took two PCR steps, and the second step added a second sample barcode plus Illumina TruSeq adapters. Sequencing of the libraries was done on an Illumina NovaSeq, producing 2 x 150 bp paired-end reads. From the authors' description of their analysis: Reads were demultiplexed and collapsed into UMI-guided consensus sequences with migec v1.2.7. With mixcr v2.1.11, UMI consensuses were aligned to TRA and TRB V and J templates and assembled into clonotypes. Expanded or contracted clonotypes were those called significant by both edgeR and NoisET, with noise models trained on biological replicates. For edgeR calls, a false discovery rate-adjusted p below 0.01 and a log2 fold-change threshold of 1 were applied. As an exploratory analysis of dynamics, max-normalized trajectories of the 1000 most abundant clonotypes were examined with PCA combined with hierarchical clustering. Separately sequenced CD4+ and CD8+ repertoires were used to assign the CD4 or CD8 phenotype of responding clones. TCRdb cleaned the public reads at Q25 with fastp, built clones with MiXCR and kept in-frame beta chains. Identical CDR3 proteins give one entry, which carries the most common genes and DNA. TCRdb, not the original authors, processed these V and J calls. A total of around 510,000 distinct CDR3 sequences appear in this sample, 20% to 25% of them only once. The ten largest clones capture roughly 8.3% of the sample.

CDR1 is given as SGDLS and CDR2 as YYNGEE, both from the germline V gene. The junction shows trimming of 2 bases on V and 7 bases on J, plus 19 bases between the germline ends. The CDR3 contains 16 residues, cysteine and phenylalanine counted. Only the CDR3 DNA stays, 48 bases, in frame from base 1. PBMCs were isolated by Ficoll-Paque density gradient centrifugation. The clonotype originates from an adult woman who had mild COVID-19 (a few samples of this study predate the infection). The sample titles of this study are shuffled in the database, so cell type and time point are left out; the donor was told from shared clones. Sequenced material: PBMCs or a T cell subset sorted from them (not recorded which). This chain is built from TRBV9 and TRBJ2-1; the D gene is possibly TRBD2, with 6 bases matching. The CDR3 protein: CASSVTGGGLLNEQFF. The bases read TGTGCCAGCAGCGTTACCGGTGGGGGGTTATTGAATGAGCAGTTCTTC.